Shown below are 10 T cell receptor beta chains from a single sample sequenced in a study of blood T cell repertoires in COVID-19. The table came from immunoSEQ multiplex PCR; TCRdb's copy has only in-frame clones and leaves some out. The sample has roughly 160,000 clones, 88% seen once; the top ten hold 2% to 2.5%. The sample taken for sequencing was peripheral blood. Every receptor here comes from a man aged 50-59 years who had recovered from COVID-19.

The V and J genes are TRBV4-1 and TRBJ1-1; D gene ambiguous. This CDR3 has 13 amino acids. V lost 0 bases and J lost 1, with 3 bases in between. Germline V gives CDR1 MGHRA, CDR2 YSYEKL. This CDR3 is CASSQERNTEAFF. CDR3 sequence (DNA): TGCGCCAGCAGCCAAGAGAGGAACACTGAAGCTTTCTTT.

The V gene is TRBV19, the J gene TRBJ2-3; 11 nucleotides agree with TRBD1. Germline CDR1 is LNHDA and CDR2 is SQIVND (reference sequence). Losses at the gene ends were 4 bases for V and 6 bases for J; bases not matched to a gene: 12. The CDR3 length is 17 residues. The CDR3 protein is CASSTSDRGPISDTQYF. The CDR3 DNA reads TGTGCCAGTAGTACCTCGGACAGGGGGCCCATATCCGATACGCAGTATTTT.

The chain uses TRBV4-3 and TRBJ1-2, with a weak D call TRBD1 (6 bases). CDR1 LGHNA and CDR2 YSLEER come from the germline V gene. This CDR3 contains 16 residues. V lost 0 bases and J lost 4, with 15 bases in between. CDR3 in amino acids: CASSQDRWGQVYGYTF. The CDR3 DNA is TGCGCCAGCAGCCAAGATAGGTGGGGGCAGGTCTATGGCTACACCTTC.

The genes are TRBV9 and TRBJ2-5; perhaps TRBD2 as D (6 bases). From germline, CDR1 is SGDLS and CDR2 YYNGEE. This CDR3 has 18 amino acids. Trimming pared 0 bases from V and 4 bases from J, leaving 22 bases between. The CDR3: CASSVDPGEVRSLETQYF. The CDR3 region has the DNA TGTGCCAGCAGCGTAGATCCGGGAGAAGTTCGGAGTTTAGAGACCCAGTACTTC.

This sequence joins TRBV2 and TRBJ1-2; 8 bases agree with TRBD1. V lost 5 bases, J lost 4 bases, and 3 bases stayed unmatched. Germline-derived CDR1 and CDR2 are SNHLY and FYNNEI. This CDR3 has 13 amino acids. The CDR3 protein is CASSTTGGYGYTF. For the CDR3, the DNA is TGTGCCAGCAGTACCACAGGGGGCTATGGCTACACCTTC.

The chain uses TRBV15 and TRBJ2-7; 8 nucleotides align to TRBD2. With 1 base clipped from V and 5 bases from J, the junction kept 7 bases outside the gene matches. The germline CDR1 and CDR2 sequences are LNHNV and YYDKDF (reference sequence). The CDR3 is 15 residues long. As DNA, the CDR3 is TGTGCCACCAGCAGAGGAGGGACTAGGGTTCACGAGCAGTACTTC. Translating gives CATSRGGTRVHEQYF.

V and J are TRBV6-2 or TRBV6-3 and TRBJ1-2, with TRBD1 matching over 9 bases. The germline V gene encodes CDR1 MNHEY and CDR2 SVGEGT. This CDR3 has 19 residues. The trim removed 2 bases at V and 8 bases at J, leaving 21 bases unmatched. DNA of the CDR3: TGTGCCAGCAGTTACCGTTTTTCATCTCCCGGACAGGGGAAGGAGGGCTACACCTTC. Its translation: CASSYRFSSPGQGKEGYTF.

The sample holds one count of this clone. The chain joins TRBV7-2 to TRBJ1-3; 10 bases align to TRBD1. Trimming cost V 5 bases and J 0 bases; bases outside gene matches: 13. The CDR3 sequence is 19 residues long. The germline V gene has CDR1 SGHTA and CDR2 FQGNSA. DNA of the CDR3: TGTGCCAGCAGCCGGGCGGGACAGGGGAATATGGGCTCTGGAAACACCATATATTTT. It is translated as CASSRAGQGNMGSGNTIYF.

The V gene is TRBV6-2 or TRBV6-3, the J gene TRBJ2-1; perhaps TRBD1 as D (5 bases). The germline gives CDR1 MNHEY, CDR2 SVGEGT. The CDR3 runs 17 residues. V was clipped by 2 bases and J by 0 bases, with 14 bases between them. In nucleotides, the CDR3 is TGTGCCAGCAGTTACGGGGCGGTTTTCAGCTCCTACAATGAGCAGTTCTTC. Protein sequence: CASSYGAVFSSYNEQFF.

CDR3 sequence: CASSQDVRRQGRETQYF. The CDR3, as DNA: TGTGCCAGCAGCCAAGATGTGCGGCGGCAGGGGCGAGAGACCCAGTACTTC. The chain couples TRBV3-1 (or the pseudogene TRBV3-2) to TRBJ2-5; a possible D gene is TRBD1 (6 bases). The length of the CDR3 is 17 residues. Germline CDR1 and CDR2: LGHDT and YNNKEL (reference sequence). Trimming left V 0 bases short and J 4 bases short, with 18 bases between.